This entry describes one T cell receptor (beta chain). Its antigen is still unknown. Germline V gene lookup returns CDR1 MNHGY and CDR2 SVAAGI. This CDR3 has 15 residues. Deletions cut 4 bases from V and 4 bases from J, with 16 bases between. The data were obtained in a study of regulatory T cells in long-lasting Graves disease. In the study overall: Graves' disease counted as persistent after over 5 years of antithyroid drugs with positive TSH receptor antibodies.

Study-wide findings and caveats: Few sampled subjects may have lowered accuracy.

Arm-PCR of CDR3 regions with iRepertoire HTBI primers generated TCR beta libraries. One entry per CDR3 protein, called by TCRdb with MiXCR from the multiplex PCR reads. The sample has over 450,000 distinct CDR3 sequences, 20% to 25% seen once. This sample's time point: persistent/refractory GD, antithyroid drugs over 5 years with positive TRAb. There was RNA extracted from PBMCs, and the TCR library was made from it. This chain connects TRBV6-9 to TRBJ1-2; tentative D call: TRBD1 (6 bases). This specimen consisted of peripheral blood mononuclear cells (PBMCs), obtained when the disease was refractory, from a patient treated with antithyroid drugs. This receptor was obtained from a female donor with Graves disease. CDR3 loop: CASSFAQTGVYGYTF. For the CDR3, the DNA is TGTGCCAGCAGTTTCGCTCAGACAGGTGTCTATGGCTACACCTTC.